Listed below are T cell receptor beta chains from one sample, sequenced in a study of blood T cell repertoires in COVID-19. Clones were sequenced by immunoSEQ multiplex PCR, and TCRdb holds only the in-frame ones, with some missing. The table records 250,000 or so clones, roughly nine tenths of them present only once. Sequencing input: PBMCs or T cells enriched from blood (not recorded which). All receptors derive from a man aged 30-40 years who had recovered from COVID-19. CDR3s include the opening cysteine and the closing phenylalanine or tryptophan. A D gene is named only where the DNA matches it firmly. Only part of the rows carry a size: once, few, many, or a class if the clone is expanded.

j_gene: TRBJ1-1; abundance: .; d_gene: .; v_gene: TRBV19; CDR3nt: TGTGCCAGTGCACTCTTCGGGGATGGGAAAGCTTTCTTT; CDR3aa: CASALFGDGKAFF
j_gene: TRBJ1-4; abundance: .; d_gene: TRBD1; v_gene: TRBV6-5; CDR3nt: TGTGCCAGCAGTTCTTCAGGGACAGGGGCGGGAAAACTGTTTTTT; CDR3aa: CASSSSGTGAGKLFF
j_gene: TRBJ2-5; abundance: .; d_gene: TRBD1; v_gene: TRBV19; CDR3nt: TGTGCCAGTAGTCCCCGGACAGGCTTGGCAGAGACCCAGTACTTC; CDR3aa: CASSPRTGLAETQYF
j_gene: TRBJ1-5; abundance: .; d_gene: .; v_gene: TRBV28; CDR3nt: TGTGCCAGCAGTCCAGGACATAGCAATCAGCCCCAGCATTTT; CDR3aa: CASSPGHSNQPQHF
j_gene: TRBJ2-1; abundance: .; d_gene: TRBD2; v_gene: TRBV6-5; CDR3nt: TGTGCCAGCAGACTCAGCGGGGGGGCAAGTAATGAGCAGTTCTTC; CDR3aa: CASRLSGGASNEQFF
j_gene: TRBJ2-3; abundance: .; d_gene: TRBD1; v_gene: TRBV19; CDR3nt: TGTGCCTGCCAGGGGGACGCAGATACGCAGTATTTT; CDR3aa: CACQGDADTQYF
j_gene: TRBJ1-5; abundance: once; d_gene: TRBD1; v_gene: TRBV28; CDR3nt: TGTGCCAGCAGTTCCCTCGGGACAGGTAATCAGCCCCAGCATTTT; CDR3aa: CASSSLGTGNQPQHF
j_gene: TRBJ1-2; abundance: .; d_gene: .; v_gene: TRBV5-8; CDR3nt: TGTGCCAGCAGCGCTGACAGCCTCTATGGCTACACCTTC; CDR3aa: CASSADSLYGYTF
j_gene: TRBJ2-5; abundance: .; d_gene: .; v_gene: TRBV7-2; CDR3nt: TGTGCCAGTAAGGCGGGGTTCGACCAAGAGACCCAGTACTTC; CDR3aa: CASKAGFDQETQYF
j_gene: TRBJ1-6; abundance: .; d_gene: TRBD1; v_gene: TRBV9; CDR3nt: TGTGCCAGCACGGGGACAGATTATAATTCACCCCTCCACTTT; CDR3aa: CASTGTDYNSPLHF
j_gene: TRBJ1-4; abundance: once; d_gene: .; v_gene: TRBV28; CDR3nt: TGTGCCAGCAGTTCAGGACAGAATGAAAAACTGTTTTTT; CDR3aa: CASSSGQNEKLFF
j_gene: TRBJ2-7; abundance: once; d_gene: TRBD1; v_gene: TRBV11-3; CDR3nt: TGTGCCAGCAGCCACGGGACAGGCCGATCCTACGAGCAGTACTTC; CDR3aa: CASSHGTGRSYEQYF
j_gene: TRBJ2-1; abundance: .; d_gene: .; v_gene: TRBV12-3/TRBV12-4; CDR3nt: TGTGCCAGCAGTCCGGGAATCAGGGAGCAGTTCTTC; CDR3aa: CASSPGIREQFF
j_gene: TRBJ1-2; abundance: .; d_gene: .; v_gene: TRBV3-1/TRBV3-2; CDR3nt: TGTGCCAGCAGCCAAGATAGGGAGTATCACCGCGGCTACACCTTC; CDR3aa: CASSQDREYHRGYTF
j_gene: TRBJ1-5; abundance: .; d_gene: TRBD1; v_gene: TRBV19; CDR3nt: TGTGCCAGTAGTATAGATCGGGACAGTAGCAATCAGCCCCAGCATTTT; CDR3aa: CASSIDRDSSNQPQHF
j_gene: TRBJ2-7; abundance: .; d_gene: TRBD1; v_gene: TRBV7-9; CDR3nt: TGTGCCAGCAGCCTCACAGGGGACGAGCAGTACTTC; CDR3aa: CASSLTGDEQYF
j_gene: TRBJ2-7; abundance: .; d_gene: .; v_gene: TRBV12-3/TRBV12-4; CDR3nt: TGTGCCAGCCAACTCTTCTACGAGCAGTACTTC; CDR3aa: CASQLFYEQYF
j_gene: TRBJ1-2; abundance: .; d_gene: .; v_gene: TRBV3-1/TRBV3-2; CDR3nt: TGTGCCAGCAGCCCGGATCGGGGGGGAGAAAGCTATGGCTACACCTTC; CDR3aa: CASSPDRGGESYGYTF
j_gene: TRBJ2-5; abundance: once; d_gene: .; v_gene: TRBV14; CDR3nt: TGTGCCAGCAGCCTTAAAGAGACCCAGTACTTC; CDR3aa: CASSLKETQYF
j_gene: TRBJ2-3; abundance: .; d_gene: TRBD2; v_gene: TRBV7-2; CDR3nt: TGTGCCAGCAGCACCGGGACTAGTGTTGGAACGGTGGGTTATACGCAGTATTTT; CDR3aa: CASSTGTSVGTVGYTQYF
j_gene: TRBJ1-2; abundance: .; d_gene: TRBD1; v_gene: TRBV3-1/TRBV3-2; CDR3nt: TGTGCCAGCAGCCAATTGGGACAGGGAATGGGTTACACCTTC; CDR3aa: CASSQLGQGMGYTF
j_gene: TRBJ1-2; abundance: .; d_gene: .; v_gene: TRBV27; CDR3nt: TGTGCCAGCAGTTTGTCCGGCGTCAGGGCGACCTATGGCTACACCTTC; CDR3aa: CASSLSGVRATYGYTF
j_gene: TRBJ1-1; abundance: .; d_gene: TRBD1; v_gene: TRBV5-1; CDR3nt: TGCGCCAGCAGCTTTACAGGGGGTTCGAACACTGAAGCTTTCTTT; CDR3aa: CASSFTGGSNTEAFF
j_gene: TRBJ2-5; abundance: .; d_gene: .; v_gene: TRBV7-9; CDR3nt: TGTGCCAGCAGCTACGGACACGGGGGTCAAGAGACCCAGTACTTC; CDR3aa: CASSYGHGGQETQYF
j_gene: TRBJ2-2; abundance: .; d_gene: .; v_gene: TRBV19; CDR3nt: TGTGCCAGTAGTATGAAGTGGAGGGGGCCTGTTAACACCGGGGAGCTGTTTTTT; CDR3aa: CASSMKWRGPVNTGELFF
j_gene: TRBJ2-7; abundance: .; d_gene: TRBD2; v_gene: TRBV4-1; CDR3nt: TGCGCCAGCAGCCAGGCCTCTAGCGGGAGTAACTTCTACGAGCAGTACTTC; CDR3aa: CASSQASSGSNFYEQYF
j_gene: TRBJ2-1; abundance: once; d_gene: TRBD2; v_gene: TRBV11-2; CDR3nt: TGTGCCAGCAGAACCAACACGGGAGGCAATGAGCAGTTCTTC; CDR3aa: CASRTNTGGNEQFF
j_gene: TRBJ1-4; abundance: .; d_gene: .; v_gene: TRBV19; CDR3nt: TGTGCCAGTAGTATGGGCCGTACGGCTGAAAAACTGTTTTTT; CDR3aa: CASSMGRTAEKLFF